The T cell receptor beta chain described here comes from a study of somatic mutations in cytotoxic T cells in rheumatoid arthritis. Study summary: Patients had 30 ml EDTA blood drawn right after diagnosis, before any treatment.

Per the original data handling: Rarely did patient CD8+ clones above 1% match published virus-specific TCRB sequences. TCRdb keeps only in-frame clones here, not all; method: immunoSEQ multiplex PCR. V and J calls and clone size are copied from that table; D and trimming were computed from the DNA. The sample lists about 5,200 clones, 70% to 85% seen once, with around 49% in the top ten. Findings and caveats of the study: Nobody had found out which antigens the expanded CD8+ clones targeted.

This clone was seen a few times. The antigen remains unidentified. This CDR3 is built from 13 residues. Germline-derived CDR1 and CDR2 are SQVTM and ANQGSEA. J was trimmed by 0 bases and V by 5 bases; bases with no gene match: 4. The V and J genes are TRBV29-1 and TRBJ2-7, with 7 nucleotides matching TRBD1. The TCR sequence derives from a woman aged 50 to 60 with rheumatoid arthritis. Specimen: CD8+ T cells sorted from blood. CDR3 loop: CSVLQGSSYEQYF. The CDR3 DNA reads TGCAGCGTTTTACAGGGGAGCTCCTACGAGCAGTACTTC.